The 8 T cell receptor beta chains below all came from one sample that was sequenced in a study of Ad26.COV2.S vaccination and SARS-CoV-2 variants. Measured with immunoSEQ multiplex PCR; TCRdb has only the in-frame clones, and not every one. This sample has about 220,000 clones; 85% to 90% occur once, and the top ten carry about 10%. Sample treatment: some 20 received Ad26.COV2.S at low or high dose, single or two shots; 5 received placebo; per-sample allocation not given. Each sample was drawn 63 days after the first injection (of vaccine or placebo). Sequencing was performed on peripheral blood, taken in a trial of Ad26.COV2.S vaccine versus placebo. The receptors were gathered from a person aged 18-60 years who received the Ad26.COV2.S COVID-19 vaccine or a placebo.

As DNA, the CDR3 is TGTGCCAGCAGTTTGATGGGACAGGGACAAGAGACCCAGTACTTC. Protein: CASSLMGQGQETQYF. V is TRBV28 and J is TRBJ2-5; 9 nucleotides agree with TRBD1. The CDR3 sequence is 15 residues long. Per germline, CDR1 MDHEN and CDR2 SYDVKM. After removal of 3 bases from V and 2 bases from J, the junction contained 4 bases not matched to a gene.

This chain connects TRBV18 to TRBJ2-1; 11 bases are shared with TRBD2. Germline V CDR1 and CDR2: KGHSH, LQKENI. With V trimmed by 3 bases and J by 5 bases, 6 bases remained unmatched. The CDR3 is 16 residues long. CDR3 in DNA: TGTGCCAGCTCACCGCCGGGACTAGCGGACCACAATGAGCAGTTCTTC. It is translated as CASSPPGLADHNEQFF.

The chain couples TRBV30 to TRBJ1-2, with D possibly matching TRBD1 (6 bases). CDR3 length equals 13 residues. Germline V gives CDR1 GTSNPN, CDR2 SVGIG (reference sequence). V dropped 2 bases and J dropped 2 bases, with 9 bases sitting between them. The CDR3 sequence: CAWSFGQNYGYTF. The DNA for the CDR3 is TGTGCCTGGAGTTTTGGACAGAACTATGGCTACACCTTC.

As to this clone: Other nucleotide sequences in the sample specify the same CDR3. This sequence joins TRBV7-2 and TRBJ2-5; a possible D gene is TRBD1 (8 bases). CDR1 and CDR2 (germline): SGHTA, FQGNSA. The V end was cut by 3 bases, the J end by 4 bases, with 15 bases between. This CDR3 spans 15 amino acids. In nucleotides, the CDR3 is TGTGCCAGCAGCTTGTCCAACAGGGGGGGAGAGACCCAGTACTTC. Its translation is CASSLSNRGGETQYF.

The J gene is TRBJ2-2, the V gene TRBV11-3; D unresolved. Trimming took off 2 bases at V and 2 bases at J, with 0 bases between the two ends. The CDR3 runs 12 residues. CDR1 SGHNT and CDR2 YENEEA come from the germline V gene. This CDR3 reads CASSLNTGELFF. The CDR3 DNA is TGTGCCAGCAGCTTAAACACCGGGGAGCTGTTTTTT.

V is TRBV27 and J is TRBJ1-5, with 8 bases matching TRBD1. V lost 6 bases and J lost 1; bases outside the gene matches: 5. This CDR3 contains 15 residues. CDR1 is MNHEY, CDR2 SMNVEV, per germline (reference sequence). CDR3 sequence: CASRERTGSNQPQHF. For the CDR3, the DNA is TGTGCCAGCAGGGAAAGGACAGGGAGCAATCAGCCCCAGCATTTT.

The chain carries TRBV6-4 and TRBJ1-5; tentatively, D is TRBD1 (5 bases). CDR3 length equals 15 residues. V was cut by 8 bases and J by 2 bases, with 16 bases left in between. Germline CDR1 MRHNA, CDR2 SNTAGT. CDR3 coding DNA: TGTGCCAGCTCCAGGGACGGAGGAGGCAATCAGCCCCAGCATTTT. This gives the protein CASSRDGGGNQPQHF.

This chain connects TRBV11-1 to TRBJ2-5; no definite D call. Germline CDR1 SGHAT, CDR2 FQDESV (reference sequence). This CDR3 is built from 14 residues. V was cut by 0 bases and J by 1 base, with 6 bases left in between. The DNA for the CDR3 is TGTGCCAGCAGCTTAGCGGGTTCCCAAGAGACCCAGTACTTC. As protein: CASSLAGSQETQYF.